These 11 T cell receptor beta chains were all obtained from the same sample, sequenced in a study of T cells in Graves' hyperthyroidism and ophthalmopathy. It was RNA transcripts that yielded the amplified TCR beta CDR3 regions. HTBI primers were employed in a first-round RT-PCR of the TCR CDR3. TCRdb reanalysed the multiplex PCR reads using MiXCR and keeps one entry per CDR3 protein. The sample records about 200,000 distinct CDR3 sequences, around 18% being singletons. Material: blood. These receptors were collected from a man in his forties with Graves' hyperthyroidism.

To note about this clonotype: A read error is possible here, since a much larger clone lies one base away. The CDR3 end shows no conserved phenylalanine or tryptophan, and so a read error is likely. The chain is built from TRBV11-2 and TRBJ1-1; D may be TRBD1 (5 bases). V was trimmed by 1 base and J by 4 bases, leaving 7 bases between them. CDR3 length: 13 amino acids. Germline-derived CDR1 and CDR2 are SGHAT and FQNNGV. The CDR3 reads CASSLGRATEAFL. CDR3 bases: TGTGCCAGCAGCTTAGGCAGGGCCACTGAAGCTTTCCTT.

The genes are TRBV7-2 and TRBJ2-7, with D hard to call. The V and J ends lost 4 bases and 0 bases respectively, with 13 bases between them. CDR3 size: 15 residues. From germline, CDR1 is SGHTA and CDR2 FQGNSA. The CDR3: CASSSTLGSSYEQYF. CDR3 nucleotide sequence: TGTGCCAGCAGCTCGACTCTAGGGTCCTCCTACGAGCAGTACTTC.

At least ten counts were recorded for this clonotype. The chain joins TRBV12-3 or TRBV12-4 to TRBJ2-2; 9 bases are a match to TRBD1. Unmatched junction bases numbered 11, after V lost 8 bases and J lost 4 bases. The CDR3 is 16 amino acids. The CDR3: CASGLRTGVSTGELFF. The CDR3 DNA is TGTGCCAGCGGGCTTCGGACAGGGGTGAGCACCGGGGAGCTGTTTTTT.

The chain joins TRBV30 to TRBJ1-5; D is perhaps TRBD1 (5 bases). The CDR3 loop spans 16 amino acids. V shed 0 bases and J shed 0 bases, with 12 bases lying between them. In germline, CDR1 is GTSNPN, CDR2 SVGIG (reference sequence). The CDR3 protein is CAWSVLGEYSNQPQHF. CDR3 sequence (DNA): TGTGCCTGGAGTGTACTGGGGGAATATAGCAATCAGCCCCAGCATTTT.

Only a few counts were recorded for this clonotype. This sequence joins TRBV15 and TRBJ1-6; 7 bases map to TRBD1. This CDR3 region has 16 residues. CDR1 and CDR2 from the germline V gene are LNHNV and YYDKDF (reference sequence). Trimming removed 2 bases from V and 7 bases from J; junction bases left unmatched: 8. In DNA, the CDR3 is TGTGCCACCAGCAGAACAACAGGGGAAGGGAATTCACCCCTCCACTTT. Its protein product is CATSRTTGEGNSPLHF.

Many counts were recorded for this clonotype. The J gene is TRBJ2-5, the V gene TRBV20-1, with D possibly being TRBD2 (6 bases). Germline lookup yields CDR1 DFQATT and CDR2 SNEGSKA (reference sequence). The V and J ends lost 0 bases and 5 bases respectively, with 19 bases between them. The CDR3 contains 16 residues. CDR3 sequence: CSARDAGREPAETQYF. The CDR3, as DNA: TGCAGTGCTAGAGATGCGGGGCGGGAACCCGCCGAGACCCAGTACTTC.

This chain uses TRBV7-6 with TRBJ1-6, with D possibly being TRBD1 (5 bases). CDR3 length equals 13 residues. V was trimmed by 1 base and J by 10 bases, leaving 8 bases between them. Per the germline V gene, CDR1 is SGHVS and CDR2 is FNYEAQ. CDR3 residues: CASSLGRTSPLHF. DNA of the CDR3: TGTGCCAGCAGCTTAGGGCGGACATCACCCCTCCACTTT.

This clonotype has at least ten counts. The J gene is TRBJ2-3, the V gene TRBV12-3 or TRBV12-4, with D possibly TRBD2 on 5 matching bases. V gave up 5 bases and J gave up 1 base, with 16 bases separating them. The CDR3 spans 16 residues. In nucleotides, the CDR3 is TGTGCCAGCAGTCCCCCGGGAAATTTAGGCACAGATACGCAGTATTTT. This gives the protein CASSPPGNLGTDTQYF.

This clonotype was counted a few times. The V call is TRBV6-2 or TRBV6-3, the J call TRBJ2-7; no reliable D call. The CDR3 totals 13 residues. V shed 5 bases and J shed 3 bases, with 11 bases lying between them. Looked up from germline, CDR1 is MNHEY and CDR2 is SVGEGT. The CDR3 loop reads CASSPLLIYEQYF. The CDR3 nucleotides read TGTGCCAGCAGTCCCCTCTTAATCTACGAGCAGTACTTC.

The chain recombines TRBV20-1 with TRBJ1-2; 8 bases are a match to TRBD1. Trimming at V came to 4 bases and at J to 4 bases, leaving 8 bases not matched to a gene. The CDR3 has 14 amino acids. The germline V gene has CDR1 DFQATT and CDR2 SNEGSKA (reference sequence). The CDR3 coding sequence is TGCAGTGCTATTGGACAGGGAGCCGGCTATGGCTACACCTTC. This sequence encodes CSAIGQGAGYGYTF.

This clonotype has a count of ten or more. The J gene is TRBJ1-1, the V gene TRBV5-1, with D perhaps TRBD1 (6 bases). V was shortened by 4 bases and J by 6 bases, with 16 bases between the two germline ends. Germline-derived CDR1 and CDR2 are SGHRS and YFSETQ. This CDR3 is 14 amino acids long. The CDR3 DNA follows: TGCGCCAGCAGCCCACAGGGTACTAGTTCTGAAGCTTTCTTT. Amino acids: CASSPQGTSSEAFF. Full variable domain (missing parts from reference TRBV5-1 and TRBJ1-1): KAGVTQTPRYLIKTRGQQVTLSCSPISGHRSVSWYQQTPGQGLQFLFEYFSETQRNKGNFPGRFSGRQFSNSRSEMNVSTLELGDSALYLCASSPQGTSSEAFFGQGTRLTVV.